This T cell receptor beta chain was sequenced for a study of blood T cell repertoires in COVID-19. The V and J ends lost 5 bases and 4 bases respectively, with 14 bases between them. Germline CDR1 reads SNHLY; CDR2 reads FYNNEI. The CDR3 totals 14 residues. The method was immunoSEQ multiplex PCR; TCRdb's version includes in-frame clones alone and lacks a portion of them. The repertoire holds roughly 59,000 clones, with approximately 82% as singletons. The source of this sequence is a man older than 75 with acute or convalescent COVID-19. The chain links TRBV2 to TRBJ2-5; a weak D match, TRBD1 (6 bases). The sequenced material came from peripheral blood. The CDR3 here is CASSQGFGGETQYF. For the CDR3, the DNA is TGTGCCAGCAGTCAGGGGTTTGGCGGAGAGACCCAGTACTTC.